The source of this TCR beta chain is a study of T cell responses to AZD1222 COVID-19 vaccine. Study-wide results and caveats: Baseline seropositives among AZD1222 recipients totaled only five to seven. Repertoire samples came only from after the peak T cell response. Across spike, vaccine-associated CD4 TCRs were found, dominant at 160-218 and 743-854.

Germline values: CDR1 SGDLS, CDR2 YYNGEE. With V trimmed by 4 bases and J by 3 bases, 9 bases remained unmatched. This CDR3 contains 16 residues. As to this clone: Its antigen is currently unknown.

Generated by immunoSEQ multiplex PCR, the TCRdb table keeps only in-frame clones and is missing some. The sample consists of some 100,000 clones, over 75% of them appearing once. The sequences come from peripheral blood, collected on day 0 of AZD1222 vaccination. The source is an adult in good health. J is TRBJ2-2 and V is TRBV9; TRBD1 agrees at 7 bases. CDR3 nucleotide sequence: TGTGCCAGCAGCATGTACAGGGGCGAGGACACCGGGGAGCTGTTTTTT. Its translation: CASSMYRGEDTGELFF.